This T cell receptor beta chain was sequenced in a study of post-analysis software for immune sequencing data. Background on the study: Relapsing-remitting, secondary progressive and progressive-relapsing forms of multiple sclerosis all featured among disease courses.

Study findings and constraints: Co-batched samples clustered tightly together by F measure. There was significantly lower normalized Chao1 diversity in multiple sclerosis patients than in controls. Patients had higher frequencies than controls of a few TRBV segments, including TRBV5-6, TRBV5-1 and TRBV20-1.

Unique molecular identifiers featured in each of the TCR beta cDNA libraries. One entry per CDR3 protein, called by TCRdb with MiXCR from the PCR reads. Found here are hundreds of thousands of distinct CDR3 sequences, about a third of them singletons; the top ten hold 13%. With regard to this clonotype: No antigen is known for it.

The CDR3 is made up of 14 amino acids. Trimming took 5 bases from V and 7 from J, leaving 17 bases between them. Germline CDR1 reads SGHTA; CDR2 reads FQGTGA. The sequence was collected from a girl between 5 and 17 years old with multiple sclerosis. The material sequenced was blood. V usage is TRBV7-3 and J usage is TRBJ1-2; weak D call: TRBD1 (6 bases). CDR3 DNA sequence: TGTGCCAGCAGCCCAAATCCAGGGGAAGGTGGCTACACCTTC. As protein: CASSPNPGEGGYTF.